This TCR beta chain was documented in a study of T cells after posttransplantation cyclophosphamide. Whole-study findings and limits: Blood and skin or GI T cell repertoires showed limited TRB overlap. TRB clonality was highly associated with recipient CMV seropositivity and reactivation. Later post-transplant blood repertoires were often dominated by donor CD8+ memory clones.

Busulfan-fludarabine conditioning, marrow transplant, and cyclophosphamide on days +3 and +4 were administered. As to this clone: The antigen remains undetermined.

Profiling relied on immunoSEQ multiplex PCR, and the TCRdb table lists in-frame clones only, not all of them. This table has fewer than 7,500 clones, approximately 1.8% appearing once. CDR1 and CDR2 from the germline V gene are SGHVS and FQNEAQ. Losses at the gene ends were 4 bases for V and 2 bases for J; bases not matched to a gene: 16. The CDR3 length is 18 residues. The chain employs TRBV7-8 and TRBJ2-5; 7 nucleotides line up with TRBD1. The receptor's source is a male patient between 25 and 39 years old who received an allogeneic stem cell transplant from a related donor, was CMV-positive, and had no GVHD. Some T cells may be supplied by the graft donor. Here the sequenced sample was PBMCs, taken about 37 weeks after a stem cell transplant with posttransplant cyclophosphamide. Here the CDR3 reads CASSSRRGPPGQQETQYF. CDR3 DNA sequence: TGTGCCAGCAGCTCCCGAAGGGGGCCCCCGGGACAGCAAGAGACCCAGTACTTC.